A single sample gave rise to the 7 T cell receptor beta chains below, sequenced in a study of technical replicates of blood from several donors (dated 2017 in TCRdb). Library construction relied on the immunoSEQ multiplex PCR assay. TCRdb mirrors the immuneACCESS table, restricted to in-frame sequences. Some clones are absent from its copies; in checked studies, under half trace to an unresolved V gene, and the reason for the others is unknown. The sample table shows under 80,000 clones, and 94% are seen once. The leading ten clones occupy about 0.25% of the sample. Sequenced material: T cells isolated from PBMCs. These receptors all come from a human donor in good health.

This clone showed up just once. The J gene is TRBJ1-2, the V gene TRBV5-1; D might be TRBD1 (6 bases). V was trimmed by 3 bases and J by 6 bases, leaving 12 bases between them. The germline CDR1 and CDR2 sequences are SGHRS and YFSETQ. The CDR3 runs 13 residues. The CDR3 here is CASSSLAGDGYTF. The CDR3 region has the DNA TGCGCCAGCAGCTCTCTCGCAGGGGATGGCTACACCTTC.

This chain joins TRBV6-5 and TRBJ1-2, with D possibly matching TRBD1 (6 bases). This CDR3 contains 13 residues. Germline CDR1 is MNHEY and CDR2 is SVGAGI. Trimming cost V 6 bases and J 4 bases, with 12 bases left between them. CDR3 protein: CASSVPGVYGYTF. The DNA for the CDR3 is TGTGCCAGCAGCGTACCAGGGGTCTATGGCTACACCTTC.

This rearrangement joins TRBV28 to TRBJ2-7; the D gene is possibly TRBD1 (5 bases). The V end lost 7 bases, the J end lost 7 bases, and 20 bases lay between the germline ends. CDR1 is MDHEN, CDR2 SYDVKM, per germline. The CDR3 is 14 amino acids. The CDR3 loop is CASNYRTGSREQYF. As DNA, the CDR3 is TGTGCCAGCAACTACCGCACAGGTTCTCGGGAGCAGTACTTC.

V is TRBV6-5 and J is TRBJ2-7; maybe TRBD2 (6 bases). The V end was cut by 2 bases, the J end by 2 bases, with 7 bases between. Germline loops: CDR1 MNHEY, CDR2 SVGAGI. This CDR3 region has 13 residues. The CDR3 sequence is CASSYVAAYEQYF. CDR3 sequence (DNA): TGTGCCAGCAGTTACGTAGCGGCCTACGAGCAGTACTTC.

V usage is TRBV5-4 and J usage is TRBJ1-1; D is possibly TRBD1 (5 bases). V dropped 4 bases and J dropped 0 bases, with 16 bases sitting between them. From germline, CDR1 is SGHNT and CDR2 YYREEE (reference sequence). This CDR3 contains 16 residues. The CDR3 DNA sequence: TGTGCCAGCAGCCAGGCCGCCGGGACTTTGAACACTGAAGCTTTCTTT. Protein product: CASSQAAGTLNTEAFF.

CDR3 bases: TGCGCCAGCAGCCGGACTAGCGGAACTATGGAGACCCAGTACTTC. This translates into CASSRTSGTMETQYF. The chain has TRBV4-1 and TRBJ2-5, with 10 bases lining up with TRBD2. The CDR3 consists of 15 residues. The junction had 7 bases not matched to a gene; V was cut back by 4 bases and J by 5 bases. The germline V gene has CDR1 MGHRA and CDR2 YSYEKL.

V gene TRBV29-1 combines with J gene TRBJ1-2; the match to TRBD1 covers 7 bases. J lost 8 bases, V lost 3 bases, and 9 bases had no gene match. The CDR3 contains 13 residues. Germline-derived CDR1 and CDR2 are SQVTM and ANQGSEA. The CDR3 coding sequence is TGCAGCGTTGACCACAGGGGACTTGGAGGCTACACCTTC. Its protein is CSVDHRGLGGYTF.